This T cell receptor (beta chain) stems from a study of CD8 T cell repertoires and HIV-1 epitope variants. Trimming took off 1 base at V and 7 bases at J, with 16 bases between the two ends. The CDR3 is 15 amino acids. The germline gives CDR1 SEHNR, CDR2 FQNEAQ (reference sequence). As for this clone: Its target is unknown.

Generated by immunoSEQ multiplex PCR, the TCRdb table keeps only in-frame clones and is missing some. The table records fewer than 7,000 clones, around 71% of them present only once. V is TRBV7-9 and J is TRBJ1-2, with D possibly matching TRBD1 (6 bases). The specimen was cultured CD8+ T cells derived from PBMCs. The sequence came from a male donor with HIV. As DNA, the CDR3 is TGTGCCAGCAGCTTAGGCGGGGGCGCGGGGGCTGGCTACACCTTC. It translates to CASSLGGGAGAGYTF.